The sequence of this T cell receptor (beta chain) was determined in a study of graft-versus-host responses after intestinal transplantation. As regards this clone: What it binds is unknown.

TCRdb keeps only in-frame clones here, not all; method: immunoSEQ multiplex PCR. Of some 97,000 clones listed, roughly nine tenths are singletons. CDR3 length: 14 residues. Germline CDR1 is MNHEY and CDR2 is SMNVEV (reference sequence). V dropped 4 bases and J dropped 3; count of bases not matched to a gene: 3. The rearrangement joins TRBV27 to TRBJ2-3, with TRBD2 matching over 8 bases. This clonotype originated in a human donor who was the organ donor for an intestinal transplant. The sequenced sample was unstimulated CD4+ T cells sorted from spleen or lymph node cells, obtained before transplant. As DNA, the CDR3 is TGTGCCAGCAGTTCGGGACTAGTGACAGATACGCAGTATTTT. Encoded protein: CASSSGLVTDTQYF.